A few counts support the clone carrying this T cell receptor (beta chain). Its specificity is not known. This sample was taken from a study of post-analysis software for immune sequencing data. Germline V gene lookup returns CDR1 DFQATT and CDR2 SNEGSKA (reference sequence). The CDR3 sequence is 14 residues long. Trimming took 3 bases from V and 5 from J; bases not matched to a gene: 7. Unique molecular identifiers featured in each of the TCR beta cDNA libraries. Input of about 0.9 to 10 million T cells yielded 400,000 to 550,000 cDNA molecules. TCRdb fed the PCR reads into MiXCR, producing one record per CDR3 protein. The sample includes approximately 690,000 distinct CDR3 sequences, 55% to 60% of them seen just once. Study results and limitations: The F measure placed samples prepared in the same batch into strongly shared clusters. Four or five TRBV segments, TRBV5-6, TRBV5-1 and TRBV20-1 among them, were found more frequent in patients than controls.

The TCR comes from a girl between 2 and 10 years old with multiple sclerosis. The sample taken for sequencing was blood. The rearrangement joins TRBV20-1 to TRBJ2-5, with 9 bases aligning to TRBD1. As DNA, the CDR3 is TGCAGTGCTAGGGGACAGGGAGGAGGCGAGACCCAGTACTTC. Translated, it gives CSARGQGGGETQYF.